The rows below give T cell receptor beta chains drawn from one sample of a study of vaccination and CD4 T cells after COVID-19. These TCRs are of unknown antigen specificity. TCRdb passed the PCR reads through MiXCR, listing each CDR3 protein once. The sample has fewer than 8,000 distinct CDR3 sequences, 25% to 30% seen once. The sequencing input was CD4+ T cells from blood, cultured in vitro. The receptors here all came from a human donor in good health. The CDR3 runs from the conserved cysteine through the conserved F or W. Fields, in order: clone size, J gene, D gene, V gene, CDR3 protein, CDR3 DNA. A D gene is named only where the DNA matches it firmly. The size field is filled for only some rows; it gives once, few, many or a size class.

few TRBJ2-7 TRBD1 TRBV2 CASRSTGTYEQYF TGTGCCAGCAGGTCGACAGGGACCTACGAGCAGTACTTC
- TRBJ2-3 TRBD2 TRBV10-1 CASTPGLAGTQAQYF TGCGCCAGCACCCCAGGGCTAGCGGGGACCCAAGCGCAGTATTTT
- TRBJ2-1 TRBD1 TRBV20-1 CSAIRTGGVIDEQFF TGCAGTGCTATTCGCACAGGGGGCGTTATTGATGAGCAGTTCTTC
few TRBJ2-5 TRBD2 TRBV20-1 CSAGGTSGAKETQYF TGCAGTGCGGGAGGGACTAGCGGGGCCAAAGAGACCCAGTACTTC
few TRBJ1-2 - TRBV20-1 CSAQRVGPYGYTF TGCAGTGCCCAGAGGGTGGGTCCCTATGGCTACACCTTC
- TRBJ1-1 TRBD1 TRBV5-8 CASSWLTGQGGEKAFF TGTGCCAGCAGCTGGTTGACCGGACAGGGAGGAGAGAAAGCTTTCTTT
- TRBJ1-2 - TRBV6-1 CASSLEGGYGYTF TGTGCCAGCAGTCTCGAGGGCGGCTATGGCTACACCTTC
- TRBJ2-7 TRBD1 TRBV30 CAWNKAGGYEQYF TGTGCCTGGAACAAGGCAGGGGGCTACGAGCAGTACTTC
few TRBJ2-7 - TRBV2 CATRTGAEQYF TGTGCCACCCGTACCGGAGCCGAGCAGTACTTC
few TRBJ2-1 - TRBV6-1 CASSEPGHGSYNEQFF TGTGCCAGCAGTGAACCGGGCCACGGCTCCTACAATGAGCAGTTCTTC
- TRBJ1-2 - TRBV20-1 CSARRTPYGYTF TGCAGTGCTAGACGGACACCCTATGGCTACACCTTC
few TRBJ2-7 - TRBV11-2 CASSLGFNNEQYF TGTGCCAGCAGCTTAGGATTCAACAACGAGCAGTACTTC
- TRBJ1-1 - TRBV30 CAWTKGTEAFF TGTGCCTGGACCAAAGGTACTGAAGCTTTCTTC
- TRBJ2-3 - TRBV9 CASSVGGGVGDTQYF TGTGCCAGCAGCGTAGGAGGCGGGGTCGGAGATACGCAGTATTTT
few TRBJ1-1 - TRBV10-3 CAISSTGRETEAFF TGTGCCATCAGTAGCACAGGGAGGGAGACTGAAGCTTTCTTT
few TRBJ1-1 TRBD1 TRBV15 CATSSGTGRAFF TGTGCCACCAGCTCCGGGACAGGGAGAGCTTTCTTT
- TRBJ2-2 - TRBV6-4 CASSEGSTGELFF TGTGCCAGCAGTGAAGGGTCCACCGGGGAGCTGTTTTTT
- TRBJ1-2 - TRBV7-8 CASSLVSDSKLGGYTF TGTGCCAGCAGCTTAGTCAGTGACAGTAAACTAGGGGGCTACACCTTC
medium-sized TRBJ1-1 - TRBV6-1 CASRGSEAFF TGTGCCAGCAGAGGCAGTGAAGCTTTCTTT
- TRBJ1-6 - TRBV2 CASKNRETNNSPLHF TGTGCCAGCAAGAACAGAGAGACAAATAATTCACCCCTCCACTTT
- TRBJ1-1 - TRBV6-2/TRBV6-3 CASSYPQSTLQGWGTEAFF TGTGCCAGCAGTTACCCCCAATCAACCTTACAGGGATGGGGCACTGAAGCTTTCTTT
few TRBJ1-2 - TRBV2 CASSEKGYGYTF TGTGCCAGCAGTGAAAAGGGGTATGGCTACACCTTC
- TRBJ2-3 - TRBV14 CAGSQVRDGPTDTQYF TGTGCCGGCAGCCAAGTACGGGACGGACCCACAGATACGCAGTATTTT
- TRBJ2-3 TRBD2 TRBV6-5 CASSLIAGVGADTQYF TGTGCCAGCAGTTTAATAGCGGGGGTGGGGGCAGATACGCAGTATTTT
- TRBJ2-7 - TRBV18 CASSPRPATDAYF TGTGCCAGCTCACCTCGGCCAGCAACCGATGCGTACTTC
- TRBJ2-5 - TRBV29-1 CSAASPYLQETQYF TGCAGCGCGGCGAGCCCATACCTCCAAGAGACCCAGTACTTC
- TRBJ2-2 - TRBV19 CASSIQGGLNGELFF TGTGCCAGTAGTATTCAGGGGGGGTTAAACGGGGAGCTGTTTTTT
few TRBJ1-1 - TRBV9 CASSTRGDTEAFF TGTGCCAGCAGCACGAGGGGTGACACTGAAGCTTTCTTT
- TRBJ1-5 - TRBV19 CATQPGHSFQPQHF TGTGCCACCCAACCGGGACATTCGTTTCAGCCCCAGCATTTT
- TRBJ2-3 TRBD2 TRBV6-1 CASSESAGGKDTQYF TGTGCCAGCAGTGAATCGGCGGGGGGGAAGGATACGCAGTATTTT
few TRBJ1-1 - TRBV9 CASSWSDRLDTEAFF TGTGCCAGCAGCTGGTCGGACCGCCTGGACACTGAAGCTTTCTTT
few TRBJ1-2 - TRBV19 CASKGVFGYGYTF TGTGCCAGTAAAGGGGTTTTCGGCTATGGCTACACCTTC
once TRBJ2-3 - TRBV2 CTKGDSGLATQYF TGTACCAAAGGGGACTCCGGCCTAGCCACGCAGTATTTT
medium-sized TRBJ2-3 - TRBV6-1 CASRNRVGGTDTQYF TGTGCCAGCAGAAACAGGGTGGGAGGAACAGATACGCAGTATTTT
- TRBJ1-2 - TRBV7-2 CASSLGPGRALILRGYTF TGTGCCAGCAGCTTAGGGCCGGGCCGCGCACTTATTCTTCGTGGCTACACCTTC
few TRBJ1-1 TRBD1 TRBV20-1 CSATVPTGGEAFF TGCAGTGCTACCGTACCGACAGGGGGCGAAGCTTTCTTT
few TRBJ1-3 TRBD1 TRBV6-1 CASRAGQGLIGNTIYF TGTGCCAGCAGGGCGGGACAGGGGTTAATTGGAAACACCATATATTTT
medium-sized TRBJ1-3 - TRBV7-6 CASSLDRSSGNTIYF TGTGCCAGCAGCTTAGACAGGAGCTCTGGAAACACCATATATTTT
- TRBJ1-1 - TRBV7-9 CASSLAPGGAFF TGTGCCAGCAGCTTAGCCCCCGGGGGAGCTTTCTTT
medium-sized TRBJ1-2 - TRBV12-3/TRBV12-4 CASSPNQGFGYGYTF TGTGCCAGCAGTCCGAATCAGGGCTTTGGCTATGGCTACACCTTC
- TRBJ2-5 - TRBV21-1 CASSPRGYQYF TGTGCCAGCAGCCCACGGGGATACCAGTACTTC
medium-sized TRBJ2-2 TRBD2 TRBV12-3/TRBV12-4 CASTLFGGGYTGELFF TGTGCCAGCACCCTCTTTGGGGGGGGGTACACCGGGGAGCTGTTTTTT
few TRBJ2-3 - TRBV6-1 CASSTGMGLTSTDTQYF TGTGCCAGCAGTACAGGCATGGGACTTACTAGCACAGATACGCAGTATTTT
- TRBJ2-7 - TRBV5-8 CASSLGDRAYEQYF TGTGCCAGCAGCTTAGGAGACAGAGCCTACGAGCAGTACTTC
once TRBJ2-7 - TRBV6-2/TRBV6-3 CASSHSYEQYF TGTGCCAGCAGTCACTCCTACGAGCAGTACTTC
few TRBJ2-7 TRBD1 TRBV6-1 CASRKTQGYEQYF TGTGCCAGCAGGAAAACACAGGGGTACGAGCAGTACTTC
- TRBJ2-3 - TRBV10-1 CASSPTASSTDTQYF TGCGCCAGCAGCCCTACAGCTTCTAGCACAGATACGCAGTATTTT
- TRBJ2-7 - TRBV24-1 CATSDAEDVSYEQYF TGTGCCACCAGTGATGCCGAGGATGTTTCCTACGAGCAGTACTTC
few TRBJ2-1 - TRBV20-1 CSATDASNEQFF TGCAGTGCTACGGACGCCTCCAATGAGCAGTTCTTC
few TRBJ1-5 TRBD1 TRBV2 CASIGTGNQPQHF TGTGCCAGCATAGGGACAGGGAATCAGCCCCAGCATTTT
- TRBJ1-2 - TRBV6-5 CASSYGQGSYYGYTF TGTGCCAGCAGTTACGGCCAGGGCTCCTACTATGGCTACACCTTC
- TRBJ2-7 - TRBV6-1 CASSTPLRGPNYEQYF TGTGCCAGCAGTACACCTTTACGGGGACCGAACTACGAGCAGTACTTC
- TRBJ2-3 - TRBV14 CASSQNRREYF TGTGCCAGCAGCCAAAACCGACGGGAGTATTTT
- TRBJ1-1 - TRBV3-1 CASSLRNTEAFF TGTGCCAGCAGCCTCCGGAACACTGAAGCTTTCTTT
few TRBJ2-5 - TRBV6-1 CASCKGIQETQYF TGTGCCAGCTGTAAGGGGATTCAAGAGACCCAGTACTTC